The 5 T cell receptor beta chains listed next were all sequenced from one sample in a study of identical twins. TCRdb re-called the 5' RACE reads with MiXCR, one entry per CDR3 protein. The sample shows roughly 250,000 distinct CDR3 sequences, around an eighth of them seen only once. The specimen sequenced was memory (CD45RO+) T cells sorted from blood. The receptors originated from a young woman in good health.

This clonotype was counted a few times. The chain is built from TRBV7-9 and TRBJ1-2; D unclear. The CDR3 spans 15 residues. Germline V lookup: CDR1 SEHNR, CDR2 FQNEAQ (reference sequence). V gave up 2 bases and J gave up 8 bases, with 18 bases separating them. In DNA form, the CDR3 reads TGTGCCAGCAGCTTAAGTCGCCGGACCGCTGAGGGCTACACCTTC. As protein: CASSLSRRTAEGYTF.

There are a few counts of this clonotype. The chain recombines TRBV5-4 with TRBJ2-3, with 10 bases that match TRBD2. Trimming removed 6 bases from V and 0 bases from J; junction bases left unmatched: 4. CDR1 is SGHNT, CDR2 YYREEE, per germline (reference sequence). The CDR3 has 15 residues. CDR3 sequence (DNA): TGTGCCAGCAACAGCGGGGGGGCGAGCACAGATACGCAGTATTTT. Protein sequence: CASNSGGASTDTQYF.

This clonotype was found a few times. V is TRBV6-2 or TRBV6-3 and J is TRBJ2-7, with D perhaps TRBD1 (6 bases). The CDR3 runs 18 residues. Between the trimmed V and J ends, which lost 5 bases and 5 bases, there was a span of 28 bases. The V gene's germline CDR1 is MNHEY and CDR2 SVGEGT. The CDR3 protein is CASSLRSGRGFYMDEQYF. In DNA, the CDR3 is TGTGCCAGCAGTCTCCGAAGCGGCAGGGGTTTCTACATGGACGAGCAGTACTTC.

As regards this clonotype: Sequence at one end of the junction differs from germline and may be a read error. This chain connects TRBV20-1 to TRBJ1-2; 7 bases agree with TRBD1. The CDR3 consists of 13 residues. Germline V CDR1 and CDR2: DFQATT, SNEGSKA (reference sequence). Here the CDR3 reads CSAPGGGGYGYIF. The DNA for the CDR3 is TGCAGTGCTCCAGGGGGGGGCGGGTATGGCTACATCTTC.

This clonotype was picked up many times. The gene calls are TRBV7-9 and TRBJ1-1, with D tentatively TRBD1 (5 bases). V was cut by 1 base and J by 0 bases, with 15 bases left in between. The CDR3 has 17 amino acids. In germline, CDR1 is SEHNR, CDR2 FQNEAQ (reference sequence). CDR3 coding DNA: TGTGCCAGCAGCTTAGGGCAGGGAGCGGTGATGAACACTGAAGCTTTCTTT. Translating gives CASSLGQGAVMNTEAFF.